This T cell receptor beta chain was sequenced in a study of blood T cell repertoires in COVID-19. Study background: Samples came from the United States, Italy and Spain, spanning acute and convalescent COVID-19. Sample material is recorded as cDNA or gDNA derived from T cells, B-cell-depleted T cells, or PBMCs.

The ends were cut back, 0 bases at V and 2 bases at J, with 9 bases in the middle. CDR1 and CDR2 from the germline V gene are SGHKS and YYEKEE (reference sequence). The CDR3 has 15 amino acids. The table came from immunoSEQ multiplex PCR; TCRdb's copy has only in-frame clones and leaves some out. The sample yields 100,000 to 150,000 clones, about 87% seen once. The material sequenced was peripheral blood. This rearrangement joins TRBV5-5 to TRBJ2-1, with D perhaps TRBD1 (5 bases). The clonotype was recovered from a man aged 50-59 years with acute or convalescent COVID-19. This CDR3 reads CASSLGRAPYNEQFF. CDR3 bases: TGTGCCAGCAGCTTGGGCAGGGCGCCCTACAATGAGCAGTTCTTC. Looking up the rest from reference TRBV5-5 and TRBJ2-1 gives the full variable domain: DAGVTQSPTHLIKTRGQQVTLRCSPISGHKSVSWYQQVLGQGPQFIFQYYEKEERGRGNFPDRFSARQFPNYSSELNVNALLLGDSALYLCASSLGRAPYNEQFFGPGTRLTVL.